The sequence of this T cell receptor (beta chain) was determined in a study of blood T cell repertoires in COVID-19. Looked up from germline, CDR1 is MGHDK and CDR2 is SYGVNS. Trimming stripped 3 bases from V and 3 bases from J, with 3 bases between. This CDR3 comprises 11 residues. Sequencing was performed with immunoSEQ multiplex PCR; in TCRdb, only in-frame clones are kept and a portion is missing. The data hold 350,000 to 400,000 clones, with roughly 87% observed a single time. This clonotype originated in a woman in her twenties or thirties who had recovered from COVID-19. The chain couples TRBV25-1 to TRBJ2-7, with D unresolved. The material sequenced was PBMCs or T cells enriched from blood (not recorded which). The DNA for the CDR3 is TGTGCCAGCAGTGACCTCTACGAGCAGTACTTC. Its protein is CASSDLYEQYF.